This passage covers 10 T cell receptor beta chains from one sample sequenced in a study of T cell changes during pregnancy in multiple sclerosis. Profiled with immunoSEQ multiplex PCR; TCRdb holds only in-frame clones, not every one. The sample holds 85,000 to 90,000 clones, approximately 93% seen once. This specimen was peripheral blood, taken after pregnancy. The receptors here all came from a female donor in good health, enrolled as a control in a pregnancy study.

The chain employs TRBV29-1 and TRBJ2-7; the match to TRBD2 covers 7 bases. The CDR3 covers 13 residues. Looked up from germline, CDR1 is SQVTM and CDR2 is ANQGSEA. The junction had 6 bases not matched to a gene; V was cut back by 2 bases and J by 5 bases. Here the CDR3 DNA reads TGCAGCGTTGAACTCGGGAGGCGCAACGAGCAGTACTTC. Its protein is CSVELGRRNEQYF.

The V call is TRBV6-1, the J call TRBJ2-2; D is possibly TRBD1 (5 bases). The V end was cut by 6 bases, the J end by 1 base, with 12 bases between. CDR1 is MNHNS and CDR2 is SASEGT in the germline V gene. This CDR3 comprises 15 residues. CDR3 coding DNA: TGTGCCAGCAGATACCCTGGACAGAACACCGGGGAGCTGTTTTTT. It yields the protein CASRYPGQNTGELFF.

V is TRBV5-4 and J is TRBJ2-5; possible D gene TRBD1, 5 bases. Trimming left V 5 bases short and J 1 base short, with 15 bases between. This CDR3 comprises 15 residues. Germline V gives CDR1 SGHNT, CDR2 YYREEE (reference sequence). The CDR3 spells CASSQGSRVQETQYF. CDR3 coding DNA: TGTGCCAGCAGTCAGGGTTCCCGAGTCCAAGAGACCCAGTACTTC.

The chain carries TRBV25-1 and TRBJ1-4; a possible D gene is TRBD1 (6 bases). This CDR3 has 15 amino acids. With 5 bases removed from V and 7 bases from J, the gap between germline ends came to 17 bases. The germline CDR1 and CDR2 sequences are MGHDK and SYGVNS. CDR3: CASSPPGAMAEKLFF. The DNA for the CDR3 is TGTGCCAGCAGTCCGCCAGGGGCCATGGCTGAAAAACTGTTTTTT.

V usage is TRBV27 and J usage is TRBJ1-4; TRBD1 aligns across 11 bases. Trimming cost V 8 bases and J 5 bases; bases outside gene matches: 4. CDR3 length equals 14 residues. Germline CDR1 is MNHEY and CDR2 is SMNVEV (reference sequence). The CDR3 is CASGRTGGNEKLFF. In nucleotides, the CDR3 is TGTGCCAGCGGTAGGACAGGGGGCAATGAAAAACTGTTTTTT.

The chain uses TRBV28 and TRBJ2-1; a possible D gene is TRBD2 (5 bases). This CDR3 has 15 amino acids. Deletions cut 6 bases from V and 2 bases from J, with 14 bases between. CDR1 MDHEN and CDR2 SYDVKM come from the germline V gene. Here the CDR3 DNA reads TGTGCCAGCAGCTCCGCGATGCGGGCCTACAATGAGCAGTTCTTC. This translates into CASSSAMRAYNEQFF.

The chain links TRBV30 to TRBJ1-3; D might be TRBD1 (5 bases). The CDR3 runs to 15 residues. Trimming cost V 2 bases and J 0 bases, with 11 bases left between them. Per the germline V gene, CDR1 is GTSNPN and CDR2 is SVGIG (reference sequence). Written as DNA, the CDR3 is TGTGCCTGGAGTCCCCGGACAAGCTCTGGAAACACCATATATTTT. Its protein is CAWSPRTSSGNTIYF. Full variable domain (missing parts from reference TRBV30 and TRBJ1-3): SQTIHQWPATLVQPVGSPLSLECTVEGTSNPNLYWYRQAAGRGLQLLFYSVGIGQISSEVPQNLSASRPQDRQFILSSKKLLLSDSGFYLCAWSPRTSSGNTIYFGEGSWLTVV.

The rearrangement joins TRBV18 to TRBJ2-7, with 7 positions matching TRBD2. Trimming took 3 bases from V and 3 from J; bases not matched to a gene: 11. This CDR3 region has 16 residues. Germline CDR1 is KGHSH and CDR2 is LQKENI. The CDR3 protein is CASSPRKSGNLYEQYF. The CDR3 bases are TGTGCCAGCTCACCTAGAAAAAGCGGGAATCTCTACGAGCAGTACTTC.

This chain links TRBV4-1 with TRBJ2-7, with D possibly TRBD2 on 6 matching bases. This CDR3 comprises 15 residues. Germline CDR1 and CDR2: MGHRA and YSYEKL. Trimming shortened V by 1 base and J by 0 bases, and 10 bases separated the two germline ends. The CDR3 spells CASSQVYGSSYEQYF. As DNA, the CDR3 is TGCGCCAGCAGCCAAGTATACGGGAGCTCCTACGAGCAGTACTTC.

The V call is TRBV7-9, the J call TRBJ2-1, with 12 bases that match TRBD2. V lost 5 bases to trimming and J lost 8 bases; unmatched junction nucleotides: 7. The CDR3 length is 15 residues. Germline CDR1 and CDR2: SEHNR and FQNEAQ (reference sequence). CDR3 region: CASSPTSGSRDEQFF. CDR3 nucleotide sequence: TGTGCCAGCAGCCCGACTAGCGGGAGTAGGGATGAGCAGTTCTTC. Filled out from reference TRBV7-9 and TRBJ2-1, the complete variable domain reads DTGVSQNPRHKITKRGQNVTFRCDPISEHNRLYWYRQTLGQGPEFLTYFQNEAQLEKSRLLSDRFSAERPKGSFSTLEIQRTEQGDSAMYLCASSPTSGSRDEQFFGPGTRLTVL.